The clone carrying this T cell receptor (beta chain) was observed at least ten times. The lymph nodes were axillary draining lymph nodes from breast cancer patients. The entry originates in a study of breast tumors, draining lymph nodes, adjacent tissues. Each CDR3 protein is one row after TCRdb ran MiXCR on the multiplex PCR reads. Among under 150,000 distinct CDR3 sequences listed, about 20% were seen once. Sequenced material: axillary lymph node tissue. This receptor was obtained from a female donor with breast cancer. Some clones in this sample may be carry-over from other donors' samples.

CDR3 in amino acids: CASSFTANSGNTIYF. CDR3 DNA: TGTGCCAGCAGCTTCACAGCGAACTCTGGAAACACCATATATTTT. The V gene is TRBV9, the J gene TRBJ1-3; no clear D gene. The germline V and J ends were trimmed by 4 bases and 0 bases, with 11 bases remaining between them. CDR3 length: 15 amino acids. CDR1 and CDR2 from the germline V gene are SGDLS and YYNGEE.